Reported below is one T cell receptor beta chain. Its cognate antigen is unknown. The junction had 6 bases not matched to a gene; V was cut back by 8 bases and J by 6 bases. The germline V gene has CDR1 WSHSY and CDR2 SAAADI. The CDR3 totals 13 residues. This entry belongs to a study of T cells in Graves' hyperthyroidism and ophthalmopathy. Study results and caveats: Among thyroid clonotypes expanded above 0.001, most also appeared in blood. The model foresaw ophthalmopathy a median roughly 6.5 months prior to onset. Stable hyperthyroidism was separated from ophthalmopathy by a model based on 13 V-J features.

Patients having uncontrolled infection, another autoimmune disease, pregnancy or lactation were not included. Using RNA transcripts as the source, TCR beta CDR3 regions were amplified. Primed by the HTBI set, a first-round RT-PCR was run on the TCR CDR3. TCRdb redid the calling of the multiplex PCR reads with MiXCR, one entry per CDR3 protein. The table shows more than 500,000 distinct CDR3 sequences, with approximately 48% occurring only once. The rearrangement joins TRBV10-2 to TRBJ2-1; 8 bases are a match to TRBD1. Sequencing was performed on peripheral blood or thyroid tissue (not recorded which). The clonotype originates from an adult woman with Graves' disease, either hyperthyroidism or ophthalmopathy (not recorded which). The CDR3 protein is CASWDRRVNEQFF. CDR3 sequence (DNA): TGCGCCAGCTGGGACAGGAGGGTCAATGAGCAGTTCTTC.